This TCR beta chain was observed in a study of T cell changes during pregnancy in multiple sclerosis. V shed 4 bases, J shed 1 base, and the junction held 3 bases outside the gene matches. CDR3 length: 15 amino acids. Germline-derived CDR1 and CDR2 are SGHTA and FQGNSA. Clones were sequenced by immunoSEQ multiplex PCR, and TCRdb holds only the in-frame ones, with some missing. The data hold around 57,000 clones, with about nine tenths observed a single time. The input for sequencing was peripheral blood, taken in the first trimester of pregnancy. This chain uses TRBV7-2 with TRBJ2-5, with 10 bases aligning to TRBD1. This clonotype was obtained from a female donor with multiple sclerosis, enrolled in a pregnancy study. This CDR3 reads CASSSGQGGQETQYF. As DNA, the CDR3 is TGTGCCAGCAGCTCCGGACAGGGGGGCCAAGAGACCCAGTACTTC.